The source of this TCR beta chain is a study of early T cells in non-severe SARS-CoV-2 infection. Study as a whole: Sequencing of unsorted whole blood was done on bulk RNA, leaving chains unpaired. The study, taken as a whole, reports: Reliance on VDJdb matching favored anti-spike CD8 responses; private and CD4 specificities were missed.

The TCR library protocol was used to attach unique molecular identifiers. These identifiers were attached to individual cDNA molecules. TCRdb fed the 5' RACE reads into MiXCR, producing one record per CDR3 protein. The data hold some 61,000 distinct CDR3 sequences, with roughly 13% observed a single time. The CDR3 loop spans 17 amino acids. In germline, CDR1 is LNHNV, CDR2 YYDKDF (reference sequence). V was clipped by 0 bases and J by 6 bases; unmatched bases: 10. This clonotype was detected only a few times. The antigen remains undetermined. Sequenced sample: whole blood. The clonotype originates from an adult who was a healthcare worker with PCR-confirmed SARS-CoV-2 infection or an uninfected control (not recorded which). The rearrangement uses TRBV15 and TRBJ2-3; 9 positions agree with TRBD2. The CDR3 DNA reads TGTGCCACCAGCAGAGATCTGGCTAGCGGGACCAGGGATACGCAGTATTTT. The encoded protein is CATSRDLASGTRDTQYF. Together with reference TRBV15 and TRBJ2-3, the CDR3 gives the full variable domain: DAMVIQNPRYQVTQFGKPVTLSCSQTLNHNVMYWYQQKSSQAPKLLFHYYDKDFNNEADTPDNFQSRRPNTSFCFLDIRSPGLGDTAMYLCATSRDLASGTRDTQYFGPGTRLTVL.